These 23 T cell receptor beta chains were all obtained from the same sample, sequenced in a study of vaccination effects on CD4 cells after COVID-19. No antigen is known for these receptors. Method: immunoSEQ multiplex PCR; TCRdb's copy keeps in-frame clones and lacks some. The sample records under 70,000 clones, roughly 75% being singletons. Viral peptide pools were used in the ViraFEST assay to expand antigen-specific CD4+ T cells, and sequencing came afterward. It was after approximately 11 days of culture that CD4+ T cells were isolated. None of the vaccinated had previously contracted SARS-CoV-2, and their nucleocapsid antibodies tested negative. This specimen was CD4+ T cells from PBMCs cultured with HCoV-OC43 spike peptides, taken before COVID-19 vaccination. As to subset: HCoV-OC43 spike overlapping peptide pool stimulation. Every receptor here comes from a human donor who received a COVID-19 vaccine.

The sample holds one count of this clone. The V call is TRBV2, the J call TRBJ2-1; D not resolved. The germline gives CDR1 SNHLY, CDR2 FYNNEI. V was shortened by 4 bases and J by 1 base, with 11 bases between the two germline ends. CDR3 length: 15 amino acids. The CDR3 DNA reads as TGTGCCAGCAGTGGATTGTTGGGTTCCTACAATGAGCAGTTCTTC. This translates into CASSGLLGSYNEQFF. The whole variable domain, filled in from reference TRBV2 and TRBJ2-1, reads EPEVTQTPSHQVTQMGQEVILRCVPISNHLYFYWYRQILGQKVEFLVSFYNNEISEKSEIFDDQFSVERPDGSNFTLKIRSTKLEDSAMYFCASSGLLGSYNEQFFGPGTRLTVL.

Here the CDR3 reads CASSPIRTDTQYF. In DNA, the CDR3 is TGCGCCAGCAGCCCAATTAGGACAGATACGCAGTATTTT. The chain has TRBV5-1 and TRBJ2-3; D ambiguous. V was pared by 4 bases and J by 3 bases, with 9 bases between. The CDR3 covers 13 residues. Germline CDR1 SGHRS, CDR2 YFSETQ.

By frequency in the sample, this clone is medium-sized. The gene calls are TRBV6-5 and TRBJ2-5; D is unclear. Germline lookup yields CDR1 MNHEY and CDR2 SVGAGI. V dropped 5 bases and J dropped 4 bases, with 8 bases sitting between them. The CDR3 runs 12 residues. CDR3 protein: CASSNPLETQYF. CDR3 DNA sequence: TGTGCCAGCAGTAACCCCTTAGAGACCCAGTACTTC.

This clone has a handful of counts. The chain employs TRBV9 and TRBJ1-2; 8 bases are a match to TRBD1. Germline V lookup: CDR1 SGDLS, CDR2 YYNGEE. CDR3 length: 13 amino acids. Trimming took 0 bases from V and 6 from J; bases not matched to a gene: 1. CDR3 nucleotide sequence: TGTGCCAGCAGCGTAGACAGGGGGGATGGCTACACCTTC. This codes for CASSVDRGDGYTF.

V gene TRBV19 combines with J gene TRBJ2-1; D is perhaps TRBD1 (5 bases). The CDR3 extends over 13 amino acids. The germline V gene has CDR1 LNHDA and CDR2 SQIVND (reference sequence). Trimming took 7 bases from V and 7 from J, leaving 14 bases between them. The chain's CDR3 is CASTAQGTNEQFF. The CDR3 DNA sequence: TGTGCCAGTACAGCCCAGGGAACTAATGAGCAGTTCTTC.

This sequence joins TRBV24-1 and TRBJ2-3, with 8 bases that match TRBD2. The J segment lost 0 bases and the V segment lost 7 bases, leaving 2 bases of the junction unmatched. This CDR3 is 14 amino acids long. Per germline, CDR1 KGHDR and CDR2 SFDVKD. The CDR3 loop reads CATRRGDSTDTQYF. CDR3 nucleotide sequence: TGTGCCACCAGGCGGGGGGATAGCACAGATACGCAGTATTTT.

This CDR3 reads CAAGEYSNQPQHF. In DNA, the CDR3 is TGTGCCGCTGGGGAGTATAGCAATCAGCCCCAGCATTTT. The chain recombines TRBV30 with TRBJ1-5; D is ambiguous. Germline CDR1 reads GTSNPN; CDR2 reads SVGIG (reference sequence). CDR3 length: 13 amino acids. V dropped 8 bases and J dropped 0 bases, with 11 bases sitting between them.

This clone was seen a handful of times. The genes are TRBV28 and TRBJ1-2, with D uncertain. V was trimmed by 5 bases and J by 0 bases, leaving 13 bases between them. Germline loops: CDR1 MDHEN, CDR2 SYDVKM. The CDR3 is 15 amino acids. The CDR3 reads CASSLPDLPNYGYTF. As DNA, the CDR3 is TGTGCCAGCAGTCTCCCGGACTTACCTAACTATGGCTACACCTTC.

This sequence joins TRBV29-1 and TRBJ1-2, with TRBD1 matching 7 bases. CDR3 length equals 14 residues. V trimming: 6 bases; J trimming: 6 bases; junction bases outside the gene matches: 13. CDR1 is SQVTM and CDR2 is ANQGSEA in the germline V gene. The CDR3 DNA follows: TGCAGCGTAAAACCCAGGGGGGCCGCGGATGGCTACACCTTC. It encodes CSVKPRGAADGYTF.

This clone was found a few times. The V gene is TRBV9, the J gene TRBJ1-6, with D possibly matching TRBD1 (5 bases). Trimming shortened V by 4 bases and J by 9 bases, and 17 bases separated the two germline ends. The CDR3 runs to 15 residues. Per germline, CDR1 SGDLS and CDR2 YYNGEE. CDR3 protein: CASSSGAGQSSPLHF. DNA for the CDR3: TGTGCCAGCAGCTCCGGGGCGGGTCAGAGTTCACCCCTCCACTTT.

The J gene is TRBJ1-2, the V gene TRBV6-2 or TRBV6-3, with a weak D call TRBD1 (5 bases). V was cut by 0 bases and J by 5 bases, with 16 bases left in between. The germline V gene has CDR1 MNHEY and CDR2 SVGEGT. The CDR3 runs 16 residues. The CDR3 DNA reads as TGTGCCAGCAGTTACTCGTCGACTTTGGGGCTTTATGGCTACACCTTC. Protein sequence: CASSYSSTLGLYGYTF.

The J gene is TRBJ1-6, the V gene TRBV5-6, with 12 bases identical to TRBD1. The CDR3 is made up of 17 amino acids. Germline CDR1 and CDR2: SGHDT and YYEEEE. Trimming cost V 4 bases and J 7 bases; bases outside gene matches: 9. The CDR3 sequence: CASSPGQGAYRNSPLHF. The CDR3 nucleotides are TGTGCCAGCAGCCCGGGACAGGGGGCCTATCGGAATTCACCCCTCCACTTT.

The CDR3 reads CASSLGSSLAGASTDTQYF. DNA of the CDR3: TGTGCCAGCAGCTTAGGTAGTTCCCTAGCGGGGGCCAGCACAGATACGCAGTATTTT. The chain links TRBV7-9 to TRBJ2-3; 10 positions match TRBD2. This CDR3 comprises 19 residues. V was pared by 1 base and J by 0 bases, with 10 bases of the junction left unmatched. Germline CDR1 reads SEHNR; CDR2 reads FQNEAQ (reference sequence).

The chain is built from TRBV7-9 and TRBJ2-7; no clear D. The CDR3 consists of 13 residues. Germline assignment: CDR1 SEHNR and CDR2 FQNEAQ (reference sequence). V was cut by 2 bases and J by 3 bases, with 8 bases left in between. The CDR3 loop is CASSLNTDYEQYV. The CDR3 bases are TGTGCCAGCAGCTTAAATACGGACTACGAGCAGTACGTC.

This chain connects TRBV11-2 to TRBJ1-2; tentative D call: TRBD1 (6 bases). This CDR3 is built from 13 residues. From germline, CDR1 is SGHAT and CDR2 FQNNGV. V was pared by 5 bases and J by 4 bases, with 11 bases between. The CDR3 sequence is CASSVTGSYGYTF. The CDR3 DNA follows: TGTGCCAGCAGCGTCACAGGGAGCTATGGCTACACCTTC.

This chain joins TRBV5-1 and TRBJ1-2, with D perhaps TRBD1 (5 bases). CDR1 and CDR2 from the germline V gene are SGHRS and YFSETQ. The CDR3 length is 13 residues. Trimming shortened V by 3 bases and J by 1 base, and 7 bases separated the two germline ends. This CDR3 is CASSSDINYGYTF. In nucleotides, the CDR3 is TGCGCCAGCAGCTCGGACATTAACTATGGCTACACCTTC.

This chain joins TRBV29-1 and TRBJ2-4; TRBD1 aligns across 7 bases. CDR3 size: 12 residues. Germline assignment: CDR1 SQVTM and CDR2 ANQGSEA. Trimming took 7 bases from V and 8 from J; bases not matched to a gene: 8. The CDR3 nucleotides are TGCAGCGGGGATAGGGGGCAGGACATTCAGTACTTC. This codes for CSGDRGQDIQYF.

The chain uses TRBV7-2 and TRBJ1-1; no reliable D call. Germline V gives CDR1 SGHTA, CDR2 FQGNSA. Trimming removed 5 bases at V and 5 bases at J, with 15 bases between. The CDR3 runs to 14 residues. In DNA, the CDR3 is TGTGCCAGCAGCCATATTCGCCAGAGGACTGAAGCTTTCTTT. Its translation: CASSHIRQRTEAFF.

V gene TRBV6-4 combines with J gene TRBJ2-1; D may match TRBD1 or TRBD2 (5 bases each). Per germline, CDR1 MRHNA and CDR2 SNTAGT. V gave up 6 bases and J gave up 4 bases, with 19 bases separating them. This CDR3 region has 16 residues. CDR3 sequence: CASSERGNRGYNEQFF. CDR3 nucleotides: TGTGCCAGCAGCGAAAGGGGTAATCGGGGTTACAATGAGCAGTTCTTC.

The chain is built from TRBV7-9 and TRBJ2-3; D tentatively fits TRBD1 or TRBD2 (5 bases each). Trimming left V 5 bases short and J 3 bases short, with 15 bases between. This CDR3 comprises 15 residues. Looked up from germline, CDR1 is SEHNR and CDR2 is FQNEAQ (reference sequence). The DNA of the CDR3 is TGTGCCAGCAGCATGCAACCGGGGCTAACAGATACGCAGTATTTT. It is translated as CASSMQPGLTDTQYF.

This chain joins TRBV2 and TRBJ1-1, with TRBD1 matching over 9 bases. The CDR3 totals 14 residues. Losses at the gene ends were 7 bases for V and 8 bases for J; bases not matched to a gene: 11. The V gene's germline CDR1 is SNHLY and CDR2 FYNNEI. CDR3 nucleotide sequence: TGTGCCAGCACCTTAGACAGGGGGACGCACGAAGCTTTCTTT. This codes for CASTLDRGTHEAFF.

The table lists this clone with a few counts. V is TRBV5-8 and J is TRBJ1-1, with 8 positions matching TRBD1. The CDR3 extends over 15 amino acids. CDR1 and CDR2 (germline): SGHTS, YDEGEE. The V and J ends lost 4 bases and 0 bases, in that order; junction bases with no gene match: 5. For the CDR3, the DNA is TGTGCCAGCAGCCGACAGGGGAATCTGAACACTGAAGCTTTCTTT. It encodes CASSRQGNLNTEAFF.

The rearrangement joins TRBV29-1 to TRBJ2-3; either TRBD1 or TRBD2 may supply D (5 bases each). Trimming removed 6 bases at V and 6 bases at J, with 13 bases between. In germline, CDR1 is SQVTM, CDR2 ANQGSEA. This CDR3 has 12 amino acids. CDR3 region: CSVGAGSDTQYF. Here the CDR3 DNA reads TGCAGCGTCGGGGCGGGTTCGGATACGCAGTATTTT.